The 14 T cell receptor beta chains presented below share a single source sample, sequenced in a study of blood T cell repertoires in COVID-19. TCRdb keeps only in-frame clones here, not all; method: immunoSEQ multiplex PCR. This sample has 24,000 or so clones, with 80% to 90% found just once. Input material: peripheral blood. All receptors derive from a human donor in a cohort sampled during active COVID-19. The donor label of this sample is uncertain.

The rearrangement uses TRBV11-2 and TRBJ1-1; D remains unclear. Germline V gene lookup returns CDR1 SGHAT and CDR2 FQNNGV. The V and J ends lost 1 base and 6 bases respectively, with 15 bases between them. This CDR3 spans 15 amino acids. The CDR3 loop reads CASSLGQTRSAEAFF. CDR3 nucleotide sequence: TGTGCCAGCAGCTTAGGCCAGACACGTAGCGCTGAAGCTTTCTTT.

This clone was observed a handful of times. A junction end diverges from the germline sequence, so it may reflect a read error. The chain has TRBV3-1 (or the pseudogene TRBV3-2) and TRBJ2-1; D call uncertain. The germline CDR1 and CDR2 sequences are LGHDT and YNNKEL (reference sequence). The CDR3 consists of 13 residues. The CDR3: CASSQLSSNEQFF. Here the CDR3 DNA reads TGTGCCAGCAGCCAACTCTCCTCCAATGAGCAGTTCTTC.

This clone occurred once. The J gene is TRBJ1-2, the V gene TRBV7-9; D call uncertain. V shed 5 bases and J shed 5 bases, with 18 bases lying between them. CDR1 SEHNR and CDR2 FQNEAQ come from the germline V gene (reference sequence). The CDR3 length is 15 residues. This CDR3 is CASSPREALKYGYTF. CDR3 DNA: TGTGCCAGCAGCCCGCGTGAGGCGCTTAAGTATGGCTACACCTTC.

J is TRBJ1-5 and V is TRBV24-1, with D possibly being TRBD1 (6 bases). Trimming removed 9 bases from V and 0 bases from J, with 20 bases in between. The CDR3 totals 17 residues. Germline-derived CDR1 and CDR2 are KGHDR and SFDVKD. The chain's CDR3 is CATAVFRTEYSNQPQHF. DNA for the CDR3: TGTGCCACCGCGGTTTTTCGGACAGAGTATAGCAATCAGCCCCAGCATTTT.

The CDR3 DNA follows: TGCGCCAGCAGCCAAGATTCGGTAACCGGGGAGCTGTTTTTT. Residues: CASSQDSVTGELFF. The V gene is TRBV4-1, the J gene TRBJ2-2; D is uncertain. Germline V lookup: CDR1 MGHRA, CDR2 YSYEKL. This CDR3 comprises 14 residues. The germline V and J ends were trimmed by 0 bases and 5 bases, with 7 bases remaining between them.

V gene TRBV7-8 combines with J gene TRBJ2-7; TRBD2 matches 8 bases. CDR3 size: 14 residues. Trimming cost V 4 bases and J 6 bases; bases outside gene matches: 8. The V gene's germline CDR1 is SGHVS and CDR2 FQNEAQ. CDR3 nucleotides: TGTGCCAGCAGCTCCGGGGGGGGCTCGGGCGAGCAGTACTTC. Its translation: CASSSGGGSGEQYF.

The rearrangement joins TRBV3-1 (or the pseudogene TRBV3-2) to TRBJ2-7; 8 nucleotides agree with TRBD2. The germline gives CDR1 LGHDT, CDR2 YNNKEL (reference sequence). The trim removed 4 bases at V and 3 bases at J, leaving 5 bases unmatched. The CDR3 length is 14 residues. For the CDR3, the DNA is TGTGCCAGCAGCCCCACGGGGGGGGGCTACGAGCAGTACTTC. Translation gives CASSPTGGGYEQYF.

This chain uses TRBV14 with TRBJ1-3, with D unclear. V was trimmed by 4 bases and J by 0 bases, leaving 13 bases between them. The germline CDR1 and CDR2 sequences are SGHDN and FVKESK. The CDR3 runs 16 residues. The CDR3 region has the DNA TGTGCCAGCAGCCGGGCAGGTCCTCCCTCTGGAAACACCATATATTTT. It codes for CASSRAGPPSGNTIYF.

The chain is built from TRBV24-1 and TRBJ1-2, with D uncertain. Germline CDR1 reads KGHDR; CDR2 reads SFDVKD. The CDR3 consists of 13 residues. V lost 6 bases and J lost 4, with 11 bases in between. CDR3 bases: TGTGCCACCAGTCTAGTGGAAAGCTATGGCTACACCTTC. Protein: CATSLVESYGYTF.

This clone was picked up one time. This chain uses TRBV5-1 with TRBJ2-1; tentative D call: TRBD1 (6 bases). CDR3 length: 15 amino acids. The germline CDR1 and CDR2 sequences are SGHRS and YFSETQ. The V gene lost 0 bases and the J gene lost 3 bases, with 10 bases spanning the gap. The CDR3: CASSLGGLGYNEQFF. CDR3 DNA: TGCGCCAGCAGCTTGGGGGGGCTAGGCTACAATGAGCAGTTCTTC.

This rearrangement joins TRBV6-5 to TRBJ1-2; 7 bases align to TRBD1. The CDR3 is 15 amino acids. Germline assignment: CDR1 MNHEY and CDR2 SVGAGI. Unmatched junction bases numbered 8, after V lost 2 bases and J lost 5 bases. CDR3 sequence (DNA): TGTGCCAGCAGTTACCGACAGGGTAGCCTTTATGGCTACACCTTC. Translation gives CASSYRQGSLYGYTF.

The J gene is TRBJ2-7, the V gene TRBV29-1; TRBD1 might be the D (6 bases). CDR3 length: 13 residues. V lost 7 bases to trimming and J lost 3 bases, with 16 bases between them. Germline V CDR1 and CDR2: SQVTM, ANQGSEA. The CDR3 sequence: CSATRGQIYEQYF. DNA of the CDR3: TGCAGCGCCACGAGAGGACAGATCTACGAGCAGTACTTC.

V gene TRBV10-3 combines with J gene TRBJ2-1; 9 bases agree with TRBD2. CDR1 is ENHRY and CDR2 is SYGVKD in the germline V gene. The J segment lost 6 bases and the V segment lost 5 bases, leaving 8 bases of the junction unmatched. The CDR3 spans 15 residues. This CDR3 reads CAISTGTSSGNEQFF. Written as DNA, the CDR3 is TGTGCCATCAGTACCGGGACTAGCTCAGGCAATGAGCAGTTCTTC.

DNA for the CDR3: TGTGCCAGCAGTGGTAGCGGGGGCTCCTACGAGCAGTACTTC. It specifies CASSGSGGSYEQYF. This chain connects TRBV2 to TRBJ2-7; TRBD2 aligns across 9 bases. The CDR3 totals 14 residues. Germline CDR1 and CDR2: SNHLY and FYNNEI. The ends lost 4 bases at V and 0 bases at J; junction bases unmatched: 1.